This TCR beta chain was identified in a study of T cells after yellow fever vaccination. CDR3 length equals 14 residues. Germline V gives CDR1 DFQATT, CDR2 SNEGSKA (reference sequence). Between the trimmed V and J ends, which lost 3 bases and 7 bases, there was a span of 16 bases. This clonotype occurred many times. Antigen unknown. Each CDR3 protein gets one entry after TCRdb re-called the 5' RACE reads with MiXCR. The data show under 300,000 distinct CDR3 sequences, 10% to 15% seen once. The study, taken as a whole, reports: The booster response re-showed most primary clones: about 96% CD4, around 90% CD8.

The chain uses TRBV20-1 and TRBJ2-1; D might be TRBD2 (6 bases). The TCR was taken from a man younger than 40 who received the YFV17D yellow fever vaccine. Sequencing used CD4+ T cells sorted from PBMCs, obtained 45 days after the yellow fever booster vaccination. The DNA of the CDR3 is TGCAGTGCTAGGGGGAGGCAGACCCCGAATGAGCAGTTCTTC. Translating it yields CSARGRQTPNEQFF.